The 18 T cell receptor beta chains listed next were all sequenced from one sample in a study of shared clonotypes between healthy human individuals. CD45RO-negative, CCR7-positively selected cells formed the naive CD8 fraction, excluding terminally differentiated effector memory CD45RA+ cells. Using immunoSEQ multiplex PCR, the repertoire was profiled, and TCRdb retains in-frame clones only, with some absent. The sample has around 2,000,000 clones, about 93% seen once. Sequenced input: naive CD8+ T cells from PBMCs. These receptors came from a man younger than 35 in good health. Some clones in this sample may be carry-over from other donors' samples.

This clone was recorded only once. The J gene is TRBJ2-3, the V gene TRBV29-1; tentative D call: TRBD2 (6 bases). In germline, CDR1 is SQVTM, CDR2 ANQGSEA. V dropped 5 bases and J dropped 4 bases, with 31 bases sitting between them. This CDR3 has 19 amino acids. For the CDR3, the DNA is TGCAGCGTTCGCGGGGACTCCTTACAACCAGGGCAGCCACCAGATACGCAGTATTTT. Its protein is CSVRGDSLQPGQPPDTQYF.

The rearrangement joins TRBV2 to TRBJ2-3; D gene uncertain. The V and J ends lost 4 bases and 6 bases respectively, with 8 bases between them. Germline loops: CDR1 SNHLY, CDR2 FYNNEI. There are 12 residues in the CDR3. Here the CDR3 DNA reads TGTGCCAGCAGTGCGTGGGCCGATACGCAGTATTTT. It translates to CASSAWADTQYF.

Points on this clone: Distinct nucleotide sequences in the sample also encode this CDR3. The chain recombines TRBV27 with TRBJ1-1; TRBD1 aligns across 10 bases. Germline assignment: CDR1 MNHEY and CDR2 SMNVEV (reference sequence). The CDR3 is 16 residues long. Trimming cost V 5 bases and J 0 bases; bases outside gene matches: 6. The CDR3 DNA reads TGTGCCAGCAGTCCCCGACAGGGGGCCATGAACACTGAAGCTTTCTTT. Translated: CASSPRQGAMNTEAFF.

The chain links TRBV6-4 to TRBJ1-1; the D gene is possibly TRBD1 (5 bases). Germline CDR1 and CDR2: MRHNA and SNTAGT. V lost 3 bases and J lost 4, with 12 bases in between. This CDR3 comprises 14 residues. DNA for the CDR3: TGTGCCAGCAGTGAACGGGGACTAGGCACTGAAGCTTTCTTT. Amino acids: CASSERGLGTEAFF.

The chain couples TRBV2 to TRBJ1-4; TRBD1 agrees at 9 bases. The CDR3 is 15 amino acids. J was trimmed by 5 bases and V by 7 bases; bases with no gene match: 8. Germline CDR1 is SNHLY and CDR2 is FYNNEI. The CDR3 bases are TGTGCCAGCATTGACAGGGGGAGGATCAATGAAAAACTGTTTTTT. As protein: CASIDRGRINEKLFF.

A remark on this clone: This specimen includes other DNA sequences encoding the same CDR3. The chain uses TRBV5-1 and TRBJ2-7, with TRBD2 identical over 10 bases. Unmatched junction bases numbered 4, after V lost 0 bases and J lost 4 bases. This CDR3 is built from 15 residues. The germline gives CDR1 SGHRS, CDR2 YFSETQ. CDR3 nucleotides: TGCGCCAGCAGCTTGGGGCTAGCGGGAGAGTACGAGCAGTACTTC. Encoded protein: CASSLGLAGEYEQYF.

The rearrangement uses TRBV27 and TRBJ2-7; 8 bases fit TRBD1. CDR3 length equals 15 residues. Germline V gene data show CDR1 as MNHEY and CDR2 as SMNVEV (reference sequence). Trimming took 4 bases from V and 5 from J; bases not matched to a gene: 10. The CDR3 nucleotides are TGTGCCAGCAGTTCGCTGCCTGGACAGGGAAACGAGCAGTACTTC. Encoded protein: CASSSLPGQGNEQYF.

The chain is built from TRBV27 and TRBJ2-7; 7 bases are shared with TRBD2. The CDR3 contains 15 residues. Germline V gene lookup returns CDR1 MNHEY and CDR2 SMNVEV (reference sequence). V was clipped by 2 bases and J by 5 bases; unmatched bases: 9. In DNA form, the CDR3 reads TGTGCCAGCAGTTTACGCGGACTAGTTTTCCACGAGCAGTACTTC. This translates into CASSLRGLVFHEQYF.

This clone was observed a single time. The chain carries TRBV9 and TRBJ2-7; tentative D call: TRBD1 (7 bases). In germline, CDR1 is SGDLS, CDR2 YYNGEE. Trimming took 4 bases from V and 3 from J, leaving 17 bases between them. CDR3 length equals 15 residues. The CDR3 nucleotides read TGTGCCAGCAGCCGGAGGGGGCTAGTTAACTACGAGCAGTACTTC. The encoded protein is CASSRRGLVNYEQYF. The entire variable domain, with the rest obtained from reference TRBV9 and TRBJ2-7, is as follows: DSGVTQTPKHLITATGQRVTLRCSPRSGDLSVYWYQQSLDQGLQFLIQYYNGEERAKGNILERFSAQQFPDLHSELNLSSLELGDSALYFCASSRRGLVNYEQYFGPGTRLTVT.

The CDR3 region has the DNA TGTGCCTCCGGACCTATATTATCGGGAGTGCAGTTCTTC. Translated: CASGPILSGVQFF. V and J are TRBV30 and TRBJ2-1; tentatively, D is TRBD2 (6 bases). Germline assignment: CDR1 GTSNPN and CDR2 SVGIG (reference sequence). The CDR3 is 13 amino acids. Trimming took off 7 bases at V and 12 bases at J, with 22 bases between the two ends.

This chain links TRBV27 with TRBJ2-3; D not certain. V was clipped by 4 bases and J by 4 bases, with 12 bases between them. The germline V gene encodes CDR1 MNHEY and CDR2 SMNVEV (reference sequence). The CDR3 runs to 14 residues. The CDR3: CASSSPTGADTQYF. In DNA, the CDR3 is TGTGCCAGCAGTTCTCCGACCGGAGCAGATACGCAGTATTTT.

As regards this clone: Other nucleotide sequences from this sample produce the same CDR3. The V call is TRBV28, the J call TRBJ2-3; 9 nucleotides match TRBD2. Looked up from germline, CDR1 is MDHEN and CDR2 is SYDVKM. V gave up 3 bases and J gave up 4 bases; unmatched junction bases: 5. The CDR3 has 15 amino acids. The CDR3 loop reads CASSFLSGSSDTQYF. The CDR3 region has the DNA TGTGCCAGCAGTTTTCTTAGCGGGAGCTCAGATACGCAGTATTTT.

This clone has only one observation. V is TRBV7-3 and J is TRBJ2-2, with unresolved D. The germline CDR1 and CDR2 sequences are SGHTA and FQGTGA. Between the trimmed V and J ends, which lost 5 bases and 7 bases, there was a span of 11 bases. CDR3 size: 13 residues. DNA for the CDR3: TGTGCCAGCAGCCCGACGATCGGCGGGGAGCTGTTTTTT. Translated, it gives CASSPTIGGELFF.

The chain recombines TRBV7-3 with TRBJ1-3; no reliable D call. V lost 0 bases and J 2 bases, leaving 11 bases between the germline ends. The CDR3 has 16 residues. Germline loops: CDR1 SGHTA, CDR2 FQGTGA. CDR3 DNA sequence: TGTGCCAGCAGCTTAACCGGAAAGGTTCCTGGAAACACCATATATTTT. This encodes CASSLTGKVPGNTIYF. Using reference TRBV7-3 and TRBJ1-3 for the parts outside the CDR3, the full variable domain is GAGVSQTPSNKVTEKGKYVELRCDPISGHTALYWYRQSLGQGPEFLIYFQGTGAADDSGLPNDRFFAVRPEGSVSTLKIQRTERGDSAVYLCASSLTGKVPGNTIYFGEGSWLTVV.

To note about this clone: The same CDR3 also results from other DNA sequences found in this sample. The chain recombines TRBV9 with TRBJ1-1, with a weak D call TRBD1 (5 bases). Between the trimmed V and J ends, which lost 7 bases and 1 base, there was a span of 8 bases. The CDR3 loop spans 12 amino acids. CDR1 is SGDLS and CDR2 is YYNGEE in the germline V gene. CDR3 in DNA: TGTGCCAGCTCCGGGGGGAACACTGAAGCTTTCTTT. It codes for CASSGGNTEAFF.

With regard to this clone: Other DNA sequences in the same sample also yield this CDR3. V is TRBV28 and J is TRBJ2-2; 8 bases align to TRBD1. Germline V lookup: CDR1 MDHEN, CDR2 SYDVKM. After removal of 6 bases from V and 1 base from J, the junction contained 1 base not matched to a gene. The CDR3 has 14 residues. The CDR3 DNA reads as TGTGCCAGCAGAGGGACAGGGAACACCGGGGAGCTGTTTTTT. Its translation is CASRGTGNTGELFF.

The rearrangement joins TRBV6-5 to TRBJ1-4, with 8 bases lining up with TRBD1. Germline lookup yields CDR1 MNHEY and CDR2 SVGAGI. Trimming took 2 bases from V and 6 from J; bases not matched to a gene: 5. CDR3 length equals 15 residues. The CDR3 here is CASSYRTGRDEKLFF. CDR3 coding DNA: TGTGCCAGCAGTTACCGGACAGGGAGAGATGAAAAACTGTTTTTT.

The chain is built from TRBV5-1 and TRBJ2-2, with 12 bases identical to TRBD2. The junction had 10 bases not matched to a gene; V was cut back by 1 base and J by 3 bases. Germline loops: CDR1 SGHRS, CDR2 YFSETQ. The CDR3 is 19 amino acids. CDR3 nucleotides: TGCGCCAGCAGCTTGATGACTAGCGGGAGCGTGTGGGACACCGGGGAGCTGTTTTTT. Its translation is CASSLMTSGSVWDTGELFF.